This T cell receptor beta chain was sequenced for a study of beta chain features in type 1 diabetes. Reverse transcribing all isolated RNA meant expressed TCRB transcripts were sequenced. The assay was immunoSEQ multiplex PCR, and TCRdb's table has in-frame clones only and misses some. In the table there are 300,000 to 450,000 clones, around 20% of which are singletons. The germline gives CDR1 SGDLS, CDR2 YYNGEE. CDR3 length equals 15 residues. The V and J ends lost 2 bases and 0 bases respectively, with 9 bases between them. The rearrangement uses TRBV9 and TRBJ1-3, with D possibly matching TRBD1 (6 bases). Material for sequencing was naive CD4+ T cells from blood. The TCR comes from a young woman in good health. CDR3 sequence reads: CASSVQGSSGNTIYF. The CDR3 coding sequence is TGTGCCAGCAGCGTCCAGGGGAGCTCTGGAAACACCATATATTTT.